This T cell receptor (beta chain) was identified during a study of CD8 T cells in ankylosing spondylitis. In this sample, this clonotype turned up many times. Its antigen is currently unknown. A quantitative 5'-RACE method, one with molecular barcodes, was used to make TCR beta libraries. TCRdb reprocessed the 5' RACE reads with MiXCR, giving one entry per CDR3 protein. The table has around 130,000 distinct CDR3 sequences, approximately 6.8% seen once. This CDR3 contains 15 residues. Germline V lookup: CDR1 DFQATT, CDR2 SNEGSKA (reference sequence). V gave up 5 bases and J gave up 0 bases; unmatched junction bases: 4. Whole-study findings and limits: There was reportedly significant enrichment of clones that were disease-linked in matched ankylosing spondylitis synovial fluid. Certain motif variants had earlier appeared in reactive arthritis synovial fluid and blood. Disease-linked clones displayed a CD8+ phenotype and appeared relatively rarely in peripheral blood.

The receptor was derived from a male donor with ankylosing spondylitis or in good health (not recorded which). Material: blood, either unsorted or a sorted T cell fraction (not recorded which). This rearrangement joins TRBV20-1 to TRBJ2-5, with TRBD2 matching 12 bases. DNA for the CDR3: TGCAGTGCTCCGCGGACTAGCGGGAACCAAGAGACCCAGTACTTC. Protein product: CSAPRTSGNQETQYF.